This section outlines one T cell receptor beta chain sequence together with its context. This clonotype was detected a few times. Its specific antigen is unknown. It may be a read error: a sequence one base away is much more abundant. The data originate from a study of post-analysis software for immune sequencing data (dated by TCRdb to 2013 to 2016). For the study in its entirety: Recorded disease courses included relapsing-remitting, secondary progressive and progressive-relapsing multiple sclerosis, with some patients lacking subtype annotation. The multiple sclerosis patient repertoires were compared with 11 previously published healthy control repertoires from donors aged roughly 6 to 25 years. A subset of samples was prepared in parallel using single-end sample barcoding, then pooled and co-amplified after Illumina adapter ligation. General findings and caveats noted by the study authors: Direct clustering with F measure revealed strong co-clustering of samples prepared in the same batch, which led to a batch-effect correction. Normalized Chao1 diversity was significantly lower in multiple sclerosis patients than controls, suggesting substantial peripheral T-cell clonal expansion. Patients showed significantly higher frequencies than controls for five TRBV segments, among them TRBV5-6, TRBV5-1 and TRBV20-1. The control group was slightly older than the multiple sclerosis patient group.

TCR beta repertoires were profiled from peripheral blood of 10 to 15 young patients with multiple sclerosis to demonstrate the VDJtools post-analysis software. The multiple sclerosis patients were children and adolescents ranging in age from roughly 6 to 16 years. Ends trimmed: V by 7 bases, J by 10 bases; bases unmatched to a gene: 9. Counted from cysteine to phenylalanine, this CDR3 has 15 amino acids. Here the CDR3 DNA is all that survives: 45 bases in frame from base 1. The library was produced with PCR. Sequencing was carried out with an Illumina HiSeq 2500. To reduce PCR and sequencing biases, unique molecular identifiers were incorporated into the TCR beta cDNA libraries. Every 1 to 10 million input T cells yielded around 500,000 cDNA molecules, meaning each molecule approximated one T cell. The patient libraries were prepared and sequenced using the same protocol as the earlier healthy control dataset. Samples belonging to the same batch were prepared together, multiplexed and sequenced on a shared HiSeq lane. The paper's data handling went like this. Raw barcoded reads were processed with MIGEC, and single-read molecular identifier groups were discarded before consensus assembly and CDR3 extraction. VDJtools was used for post-analysis of the clonotype tables, and diversity was normalized by down-sampling every dataset to the size of the smallest sample. To correct batch-related cross-sample contamination, repertoire overlap clustering matched CDR3 amino acid sequences but not nucleotide sequences. TCRdb's own reprocessing of the public reads used fastp at Q25 and MiXCR and kept productive beta chains. Rows matching on CDR3 protein sequence are summarized as one entry with the most common DNA and genes. TCRdb's processing, not the authors', yielded these V and J calls. Here the sample has around 770,000 distinct CDR3 sequences; more than 45% occur a single time. Of the sample, roughly 4.5% is held by the ten largest clones.

In this chain, TRBV12-3 or TRBV12-4 is recombined with TRBJ1-6; 11 junctional bases match TRBD1. The sample consisted of blood. The TCR was taken from a girl aged 10-17 years with multiple sclerosis. The DNA reads as follows: TGTGCCAGCACCCTAGGGAGGACAGGGGGCTCACCCCTCCACTTT. Translation gives CASTLGRTGGSPLHF.